Below, 29 T cell receptor beta chains from the same sample are listed, as sequenced in a study of PD-L1 blockade in urothelial cancer. Noted time point: pretreatment peripheral blood. Sequencing was performed with immunoSEQ multiplex PCR; in TCRdb, only in-frame clones are kept and a portion is missing. The table includes about 72,000 clones, 86% detected once. Sequences were derived from PBMCs, sampled around atezolizumab (anti-PD-L1) treatment. All receptors derive from a man aged 60 to 69 with urothelial cancer.

V usage is TRBV11-2 and J usage is TRBJ1-2; 7 nucleotides align to TRBD1. Germline assignment: CDR1 SGHAT and CDR2 FQNNGV. J lost 7 bases, V lost 4 bases, and 15 bases had no gene match. This CDR3 has 16 amino acids. CDR3 nucleotide sequence: TGTGCCAGCAGCTCATATGCCACGAGACAGGGCCCTGGCTACACCTTC. Its translation: CASSSYATRQGPGYTF.

The chain recombines TRBV7-8 with TRBJ2-5, with 12 bases lining up with TRBD2. This CDR3 is 18 amino acids long. Germline CDR1 is SGHVS and CDR2 is FQNEAQ. After removal of 5 bases from V and 5 bases from J, the junction contained 15 bases not matched to a gene. Here the CDR3 reads CASSHTKLAGGQGETQYF. The CDR3 DNA reads TGTGCCAGCAGCCATACTAAACTAGCGGGGGGCCAGGGGGAGACCCAGTACTTC.

In its sample, this clone was seen once. The J gene is TRBJ2-7, the V gene TRBV6-5; 8 bases map to TRBD1. The CDR3 is 16 residues long. V shed 2 bases, J shed 0 bases, and the junction held 6 bases outside the gene matches. Germline V gene data show CDR1 as MNHEY and CDR2 as SVGAGI. The CDR3 sequence is CASSYDRDRHSYEQYF. In nucleotides, the CDR3 is TGTGCCAGCAGTTACGACCGGGACAGGCACTCCTACGAGCAGTACTTC.

The chain links TRBV6-1 to TRBJ1-3; tentative D call: TRBD1 (5 bases). The V gene lost 2 bases and the J gene lost 5 bases, with 10 bases spanning the gap. From germline, CDR1 is MNHNS and CDR2 SASEGT. The CDR3 extends over 14 amino acids. For the CDR3, the DNA is TGTGCCAGCAGTGAAACCGGGGGTAGAAACACCATATATTTT. It translates to CASSETGGRNTIYF.

The V call is TRBV6-6, the J call TRBJ2-7, with TRBD1 as a possible D gene (6 bases). There are 16 residues in the CDR3. The V end lost 6 bases, the J end lost 2 bases, and 20 bases lay between the germline ends. CDR1 MNHNY and CDR2 SVGAGI come from the germline V gene (reference sequence). DNA for the CDR3: TGTGCCAGCAGGAAAACTCCCGGGACATTAGCCTACGAGCAGTACTTC. Translating it yields CASRKTPGTLAYEQYF.

The J gene is TRBJ2-7, the V gene TRBV18; D is unresolved. Per germline, CDR1 KGHSH and CDR2 LQKENI. V was clipped by 3 bases and J by 3 bases, with 12 bases between them. The CDR3 sequence is 14 residues long. CDR3 sequence: CASSPEADDYEQYF. In nucleotides, the CDR3 is TGTGCCAGCTCACCTGAGGCAGACGACTACGAGCAGTACTTC. The full variable domain, its missing parts supplied by reference TRBV18 and TRBJ2-7, is NAGVMQNPRHLVRRRGQEARLRCSPMKGHSHVYWYRQLPEEGLKFMVYLQKENIIDESGMPKERFSAEFPKEGPSILRIQQVVRGDSAAYFCASSPEADDYEQYFGPGTRLTVT.

V and J are TRBV11-2 and TRBJ1-4; the D is unclear. The CDR3 is made up of 16 amino acids. Germline lookup yields CDR1 SGHAT and CDR2 FQNNGV. The V end was cut by 5 bases, the J end by 4 bases, with 17 bases between. CDR3 region: CASSPRRPAGNEKLFF. CDR3 DNA sequence: TGTGCCAGCAGCCCACGACGGCCAGCGGGTAATGAAAAACTGTTTTTT.

The rearrangement links TRBV7-9 to TRBJ2-7, with 14 positions matching TRBD2. Trimming took 5 bases from V and 6 from J; bases not matched to a gene: 6. CDR3 size: 15 residues. Germline CDR1 SEHNR, CDR2 FQNEAQ (reference sequence). Written as DNA, the CDR3 is TGTGCCAGCAGCCCCCGGACTAGCGGGGGGTTCGAGCAGTACTTC. As protein: CASSPRTSGGFEQYF.

The chain uses TRBV6-6 and TRBJ2-1; D gene ambiguous. This CDR3 has 14 amino acids. The V gene's germline CDR1 is MNHNY and CDR2 SVGAGI (reference sequence). The germline V and J ends were trimmed by 2 bases and 4 bases, with 9 bases remaining between them. CDR3 DNA sequence: TGTGCCAGCAGTTACGTTGGAGAGTACAATGAGCAGTTCTTC. Translated, it gives CASSYVGEYNEQFF.

The chain uses TRBV7-8 and TRBJ2-7, with TRBD2 as a possible D gene (6 bases). Germline V gene sequence: CDR1 SGHVS, CDR2 FQNEAQ. This CDR3 spans 13 amino acids. The V gene lost 0 bases and the J gene lost 6 bases, with 9 bases spanning the gap. DNA of the CDR3: TGTGCCAGCAGCTTAGCCCGGGGGACCGAGCAGTACTTC. This gives the protein CASSLARGTEQYF.

The gene calls are TRBV7-8 and TRBJ1-4; D gene uncertain. The V end was cut by 5 bases, the J end by 8 bases, with 15 bases between. The CDR3 loop spans 14 amino acids. Germline V gene lookup returns CDR1 SGHVS and CDR2 FQNEAQ. The CDR3 protein is CASSGEGRGEKLFF. CDR3 DNA sequence: TGTGCCAGCAGCGGGGAGGGTCGCGGGGAAAAACTGTTTTTT.

The CDR3 loop reads CASSDVLGQGGETQYF. The CDR3 DNA reads as TGTGCCAGCAGTGATGTTTTAGGACAGGGCGGGGAGACCCAGTACTTC. The V call is TRBV6-1, the J call TRBJ2-5; 8 bases fit TRBD1. Germline V gene lookup returns CDR1 MNHNS and CDR2 SASEGT. The CDR3 runs to 16 residues. V dropped 3 bases and J dropped 5; count of bases not matched to a gene: 11.

V is TRBV18 and J is TRBJ2-2, with 7 bases matching TRBD1. Trimming removed 5 bases from V and 0 bases from J; junction bases left unmatched: 12. The CDR3 covers 18 residues. The germline V gene encodes CDR1 KGHSH and CDR2 LQKENI. CDR3: CASSALQGLLANTGELFF. The DNA for the CDR3 is TGTGCCAGCTCAGCATTACAGGGGCTTCTTGCGAACACCGGGGAGCTGTTTTTT.

The genes are TRBV9 and TRBJ1-4; D is uncertain. The V end was cut by 4 bases, the J end by 2 bases, with 12 bases between. The CDR3 covers 15 residues. Germline CDR1 SGDLS, CDR2 YYNGEE. CDR3 residues: CASSFRGGTNEKLFF. As DNA, the CDR3 is TGTGCCAGCAGCTTCCGGGGAGGCACTAATGAAAAACTGTTTTTT.

The chain joins TRBV4-2 to TRBJ1-4, with 7 positions matching TRBD1. V was clipped by 3 bases and J by 3 bases; unmatched bases: 4. The CDR3 is 15 amino acids. CDR1 and CDR2 from the germline V gene are LGHNA and YNFKEQ. CDR3 amino acids: CASSQETGSNEKLFF. The CDR3 DNA reads as TGTGCCAGCAGCCAGGAGACAGGGTCTAATGAAAAACTGTTTTTT.

This clone was picked up a small number of times. V and J are TRBV7-3 and TRBJ1-5; D is unclear. Germline CDR1 is SGHTA and CDR2 is FQGTGA. This CDR3 region has 13 residues. Deletions cut 5 bases from V and 4 bases from J, with 9 bases between. This CDR3 reads CASSPDGNQPQHF. The CDR3 DNA sequence: TGTGCCAGCAGCCCAGACGGGAATCAGCCCCAGCATTTT.

The V call is TRBV2, the J call TRBJ2-5; maybe TRBD2 (6 bases). V was cut by 6 bases and J by 5 bases, with 13 bases left in between. This CDR3 has 13 residues. Per germline, CDR1 SNHLY and CDR2 FYNNEI. CDR3 amino acids: CASRFGGIETQYF. The DNA of the CDR3 is TGTGCCAGCAGATTTGGGGGGATCGAGACCCAGTACTTC.

The genes are TRBV15 and TRBJ2-2; D perhaps matches TRBD1 (5 bases). Germline CDR1 LNHNV, CDR2 YYDKDF (reference sequence). The CDR3 has 15 residues. Between the trimmed V and J ends, which lost 1 base and 1 base, there was a span of 7 bases. CDR3: CATSRATVNTGELFF. For the CDR3, the DNA is TGTGCCACCAGCAGAGCGACAGTGAACACCGGGGAGCTGTTTTTT.

The rearrangement links TRBV5-6 to TRBJ2-3; 8 positions match TRBD2. CDR1 SGHDT and CDR2 YYEEEE come from the germline V gene. The CDR3 loop spans 14 amino acids. V dropped 3 bases and J dropped 5; count of bases not matched to a gene: 5. The CDR3 here is CASSSRGGRDTQYF. In DNA, the CDR3 is TGTGCCAGCAGCTCCCGGGGGGGGAGAGATACGCAGTATTTT.

The chain links TRBV7-9 to TRBJ2-3; 10 bases fit TRBD2. The junction had 9 bases not matched to a gene; V was cut back by 5 bases and J by 4 bases. In germline, CDR1 is SEHNR, CDR2 FQNEAQ (reference sequence). The CDR3 is 16 amino acids. CDR3 residues: CASSPPKRGGPDTQYF. Here the CDR3 DNA reads TGTGCCAGCAGCCCCCCCAAGCGGGGGGGCCCAGATACGCAGTATTTT.

This chain connects TRBV2 to TRBJ2-2; the D gene is possibly TRBD2 (5 bases). Trimming left V 8 bases short and J 1 base short, with 8 bases between. Looked up from germline, CDR1 is SNHLY and CDR2 is FYNNEI. This CDR3 contains 13 residues. The CDR3 region is CASLRGNTGELFF. CDR3 DNA: TGTGCCAGCCTTCGGGGGAACACCGGGGAGCTGTTTTTT.

This sequence joins TRBV27 and TRBJ2-3; no clear D. The CDR3 has 15 residues. Germline lookup yields CDR1 MNHEY and CDR2 SMNVEV (reference sequence). Trimming took off 0 bases at V and 5 bases at J, with 12 bases between the two ends. CDR3 amino acids: CASSLSPSFGDTQYF. The CDR3 DNA reads as TGTGCCAGCAGTTTATCCCCGAGCTTCGGAGATACGCAGTATTTT.

The count of this clone is one. This chain uses TRBV6-6 with TRBJ2-1; tentative D call: TRBD2 (5 bases). Germline V CDR1 and CDR2: MNHNY, SVGAGI (reference sequence). V was trimmed by 5 bases and J by 3 bases, leaving 5 bases between them. The CDR3 totals 12 residues. The CDR3 loop is CASSRDYNEQFF. The CDR3 bases are TGTGCCAGCAGTCGGGACTACAATGAGCAGTTCTTC.

This clone was seen a single time. V and J are TRBV11-2 and TRBJ1-6, with a weak D call TRBD1 (5 bases). The CDR3 runs 19 residues. The V end was cut by 4 bases, the J end by 8 bases, with 27 bases between. CDR1 SGHAT and CDR2 FQNNGV come from the germline V gene. The CDR3 protein is CASSSRRGVLSIKDSPLHF. The CDR3 coding sequence is TGTGCCAGCAGCTCCCGTAGGGGTGTCCTGTCGATTAAGGATTCACCCCTCCACTTT.

In this sample, this clone turned up once. The rearrangement joins TRBV25-1 to TRBJ1-2; D is unclear. CDR3 size: 11 residues. The V gene's germline CDR1 is MGHDK and CDR2 SYGVNS. The V gene lost 5 bases and the J gene lost 8 bases, with 9 bases spanning the gap. The CDR3 DNA follows: TGTGCCAGCAGTTTACTCGGGGGCTACACCTTC. This sequence encodes CASSLLGGYTF.

This clone was counted once. The chain recombines TRBV28 with TRBJ1-6; 12 nucleotides match TRBD1. J lost 10 bases, V lost 5 bases, and 9 bases had no gene match. The CDR3 is 16 residues long. Per germline, CDR1 MDHEN and CDR2 SYDVKM. CDR3 coding DNA: TGTGCCAGCAGTACCAGGGGACAGGGGGCAATATCACCCCTCCACTTT. It translates to CASSTRGQGAISPLHF. The full variable domain, rest sourced from reference TRBV28 and TRBJ1-6, is DVKVTQSSRYLVKRTGEKVFLECVQDMDHENMFWYRQDPGLGLRLIYFSYDVKMKEKGDIPEGYSVSREKKERFSLILESASTNQTSMYLCASSTRGQGAISPLHFGNGTRLTVT.

This clone was found a few times. V is TRBV6-5 and J is TRBJ2-2, with D possibly matching TRBD2 (6 bases). Per the germline V gene, CDR1 is MNHEY and CDR2 is SVGAGI. The ends were cut back, 0 bases at V and 8 bases at J, with 10 bases in the middle. The CDR3 sequence is 14 residues long. CDR3 amino acids: CASSYSEGTGELFF. The CDR3 nucleotides read TGTGCCAGCAGTTACTCGGAGGGGACGGGGGAGCTGTTTTTT.

The V and J genes are TRBV6-6 and TRBJ1-1; D is possibly TRBD1 (6 bases). The CDR3 has 14 residues. Looked up from germline, CDR1 is MNHNY and CDR2 is SVGAGI (reference sequence). V was pared by 10 bases and J by 0 bases, with 15 bases between. The CDR3 spells CATQGGGMNTEAFF. CDR3 nucleotides: TGTGCCACCCAAGGGGGGGGTATGAACACTGAAGCTTTCTTT.

In this sample, this clone turned up a few times. J is TRBJ2-7 and V is TRBV5-6; TRBD1 might be the D (6 bases). V lost 4 bases and J 0 bases, leaving 14 bases between the germline ends. Germline V gene data show CDR1 as SGHDT and CDR2 as YYEEEE. The CDR3 totals 15 residues. This CDR3 is CASSKIQGLSYEQYF. The DNA for the CDR3 is TGTGCCAGCAGCAAGATACAGGGCCTCTCCTACGAGCAGTACTTC.